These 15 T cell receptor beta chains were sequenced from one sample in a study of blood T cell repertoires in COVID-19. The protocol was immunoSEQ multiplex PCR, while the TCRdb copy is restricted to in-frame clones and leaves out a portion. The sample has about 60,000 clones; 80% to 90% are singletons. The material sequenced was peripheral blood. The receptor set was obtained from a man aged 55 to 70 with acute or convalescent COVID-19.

DNA of the CDR3: TGTGCCAGTAGCGACCTCAGGGGGAATAGGCAGCCCCAGCATTTT. This sequence encodes CASSDLRGNRQPQHF. The chain links TRBV19 to TRBJ1-5, with 7 bases that match TRBD1. The CDR3 has 15 amino acids. V was clipped by 6 bases and J by 7 bases; unmatched bases: 12. Germline CDR1 reads LNHDA; CDR2 reads SQIVND (reference sequence).

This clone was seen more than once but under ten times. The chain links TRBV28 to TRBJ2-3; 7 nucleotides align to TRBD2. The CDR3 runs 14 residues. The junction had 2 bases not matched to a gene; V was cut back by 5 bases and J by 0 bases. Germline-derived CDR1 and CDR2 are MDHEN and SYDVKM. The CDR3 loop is CASSRSGSTDTQYF. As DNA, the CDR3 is TGTGCCAGCAGTCGTAGCGGGAGCACAGATACGCAGTATTTT.

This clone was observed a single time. The CDR3, as DNA: TGTGCCAGCAGCACAGGCGTGGGAGAGACCCAGTACTTC. Translating gives CASSTGVGETQYF. The V gene is TRBV7-3, the J gene TRBJ2-5; weak D call: TRBD1 (5 bases). Germline-derived CDR1 and CDR2 are SGHTA and FQGTGA. Trimming left V 5 bases short and J 4 bases short, with 11 bases between. CDR3 length: 13 residues.

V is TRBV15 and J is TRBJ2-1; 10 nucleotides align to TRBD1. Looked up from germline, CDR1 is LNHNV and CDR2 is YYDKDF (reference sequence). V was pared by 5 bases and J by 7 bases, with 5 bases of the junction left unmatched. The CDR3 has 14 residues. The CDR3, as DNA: TGTGCCACCAGCCCGCGGACAGGGGGTAATGAGCAGTTCTTC. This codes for CATSPRTGGNEQFF. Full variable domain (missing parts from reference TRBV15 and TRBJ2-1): DAMVIQNPRYQVTQFGKPVTLSCSQTLNHNVMYWYQQKSSQAPKLLFHYYDKDFNNEADTPDNFQSRRPNTSFCFLDIRSPGLGDTAMYLCATSPRTGGNEQFFGPGTRLTVL.

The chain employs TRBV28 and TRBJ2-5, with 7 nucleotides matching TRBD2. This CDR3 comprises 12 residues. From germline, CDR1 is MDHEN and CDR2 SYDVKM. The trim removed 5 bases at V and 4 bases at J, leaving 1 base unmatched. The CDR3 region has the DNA TGTGCCAGCAGTCCGGGGGGAGAGACCCAGTACTTC. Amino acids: CASSPGGETQYF.

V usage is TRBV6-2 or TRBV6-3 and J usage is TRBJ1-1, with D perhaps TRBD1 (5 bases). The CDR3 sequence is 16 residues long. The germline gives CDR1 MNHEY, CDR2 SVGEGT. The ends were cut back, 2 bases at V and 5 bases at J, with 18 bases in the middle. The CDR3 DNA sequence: TGTGCCAGCAGTTACACGCAGGGTGAGTTAAGAACTGAAGCTTTCTTT. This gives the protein CASSYTQGELRTEAFF.

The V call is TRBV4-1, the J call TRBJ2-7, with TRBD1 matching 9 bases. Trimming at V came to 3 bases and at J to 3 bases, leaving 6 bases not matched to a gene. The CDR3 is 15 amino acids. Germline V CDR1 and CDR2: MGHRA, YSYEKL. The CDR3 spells CASSHRPTGGYEQYF. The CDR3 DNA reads TGCGCCAGCAGCCACCGACCGACAGGGGGCTACGAGCAGTACTTC.

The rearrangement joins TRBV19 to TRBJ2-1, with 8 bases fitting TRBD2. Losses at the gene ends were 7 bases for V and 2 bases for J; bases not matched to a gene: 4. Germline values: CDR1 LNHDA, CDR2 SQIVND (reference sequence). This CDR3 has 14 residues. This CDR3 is CASTGRAAYNEQFF. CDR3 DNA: TGTGCCAGTACCGGGAGGGCCGCCTACAATGAGCAGTTCTTC.

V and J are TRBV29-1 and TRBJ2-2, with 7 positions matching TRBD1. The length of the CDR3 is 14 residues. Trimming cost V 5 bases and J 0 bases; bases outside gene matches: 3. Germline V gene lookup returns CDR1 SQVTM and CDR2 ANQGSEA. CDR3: CSVRGQTNTGELFF. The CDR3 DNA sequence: TGCAGCGTTAGGGGACAGACGAACACCGGGGAGCTGTTTTTT.

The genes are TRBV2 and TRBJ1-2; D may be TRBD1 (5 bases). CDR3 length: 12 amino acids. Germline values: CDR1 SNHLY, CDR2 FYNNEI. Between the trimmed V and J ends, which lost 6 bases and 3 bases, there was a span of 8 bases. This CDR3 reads CASRVRDYGYTF. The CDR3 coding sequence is TGTGCCAGCAGGGTCAGGGACTATGGCTACACCTTC.

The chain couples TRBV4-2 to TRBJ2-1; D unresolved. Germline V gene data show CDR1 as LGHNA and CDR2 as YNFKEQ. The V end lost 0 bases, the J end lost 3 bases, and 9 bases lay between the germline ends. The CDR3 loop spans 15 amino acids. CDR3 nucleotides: TGTGCCAGCAGCCAAGAACTGCTCGGCTACAATGAGCAGTTCTTC. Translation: CASSQELLGYNEQFF.

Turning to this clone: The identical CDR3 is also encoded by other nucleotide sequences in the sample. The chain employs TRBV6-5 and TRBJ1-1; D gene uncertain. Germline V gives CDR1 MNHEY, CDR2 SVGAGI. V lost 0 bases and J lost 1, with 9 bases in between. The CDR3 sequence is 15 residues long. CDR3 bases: TGTGCCAGCAGTTACTCGTCTCGGGGGAACACTGAAGCTTTCTTT. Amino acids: CASSYSSRGNTEAFF.

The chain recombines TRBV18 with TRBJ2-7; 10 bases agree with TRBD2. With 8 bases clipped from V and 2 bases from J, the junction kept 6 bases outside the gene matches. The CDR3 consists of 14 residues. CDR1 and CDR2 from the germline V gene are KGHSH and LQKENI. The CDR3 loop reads CASTTSGTPYEQYF. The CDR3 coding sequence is TGTGCCAGCACAACTAGCGGGACACCCTACGAGCAGTACTTC.

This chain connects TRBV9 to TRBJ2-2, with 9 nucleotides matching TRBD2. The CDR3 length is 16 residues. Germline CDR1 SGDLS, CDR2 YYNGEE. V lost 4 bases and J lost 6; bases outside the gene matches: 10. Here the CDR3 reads CASSPYSGSGSGELFF. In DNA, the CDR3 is TGTGCCAGCAGCCCTTATAGCGGGAGTGGTTCCGGGGAGCTGTTTTTT.

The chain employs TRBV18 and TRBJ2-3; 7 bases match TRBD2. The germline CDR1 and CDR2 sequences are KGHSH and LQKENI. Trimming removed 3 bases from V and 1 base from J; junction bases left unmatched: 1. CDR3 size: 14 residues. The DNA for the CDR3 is TGTGCCAGCTCACCTACTAGCGGCACAGATACGCAGTATTTT. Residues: CASSPTSGTDTQYF.